The 26 T cell receptor beta chains given below trace back to one sample, sequenced in a study of regulatory T cells in long-lasting Graves disease. Time point given: newly diagnosed GD, antithyroid drugs for less than 3 months. PBMCs were the source of the RNA used for TCR sequencing. Building of the TCR beta libraries involved iRepertoire HTBI primers and Arm-PCR of CDR3 regions. TCRdb used MiXCR to reprocess the multiplex PCR reads, holding one entry per CDR3 protein. Counted here are about 400,000 distinct CDR3 sequences, about 15% occurring once; the ten biggest clones make up over 7.5%. These data were also filed under a second study, of T cells in Graves' hyperthyroidism and ophthalmopathy.

Sequenced here: peripheral blood mononuclear cells (PBMCs), sampled at new diagnosis, from a patient treated with antithyroid drugs. The receptor source for this set is a middle-aged woman with Graves disease.

CDR3 DNA sequence: TGTGCCAGCAGTTGGACAGACAAGAACACTGAAGCTTTCTTT. It is translated as CASSWTDKNTEAFF. The chain has TRBV6-2 or TRBV6-3 and TRBJ1-1, with a weak D call TRBD1 (6 bases). Germline lookup yields CDR1 MNHEY and CDR2 SVGEGT. Trimming stripped 4 bases from V and 1 base from J, with 10 bases between. CDR3 length equals 14 residues.

This clonotype has ten or more counts. This chain joins TRBV30 and TRBJ2-7; D remains ambiguous. The CDR3 is made up of 12 amino acids. The V end lost 3 bases, the J end lost 5 bases, and 11 bases lay between the germline ends. The germline V gene has CDR1 GTSNPN and CDR2 SVGIG (reference sequence). CDR3 sequence reads: CAWRYGPNEQYF. CDR3 nucleotide sequence: TGTGCCTGGAGGTACGGCCCTAACGAGCAGTACTTC.

The rearrangement joins TRBV20-1 to TRBJ1-2, with 11 bases identical to TRBD1. Per germline, CDR1 DFQATT and CDR2 SNEGSKA (reference sequence). Losses at the gene ends were 3 bases for V and 7 bases for J; bases not matched to a gene: 4. The CDR3 covers 13 residues. CDR3 sequence: CSARGQGDRGYTF. The DNA of the CDR3 is TGCAGTGCTAGGGGACAGGGGGACCGTGGCTACACCTTC.

This clonotype came up many times. The chain has TRBV11-3 and TRBJ2-2; perhaps TRBD1 as D (6 bases). CDR3 size: 18 residues. The V gene's germline CDR1 is SGHNT and CDR2 YENEEA. Trimming stripped 5 bases from V and 5 bases from J, with 24 bases between. The CDR3 DNA reads TGTGCCAGCAGCCCCTGGCAACGGCAGGGGTCAGGAACCGGGGAGCTGTTTTTT. Its translation: CASSPWQRQGSGTGELFF.

The CDR3 loop is CASSWDSRTSTDTQYF. The DNA of the CDR3 is TGTGCCAGCAGTTGGGACAGCCGGACTAGCACAGATACGCAGTATTTT. The chain has TRBV6-5 and TRBJ2-3; 7 positions match TRBD1. CDR1 is MNHEY, CDR2 SVGAGI, per germline. Trimming took 4 bases from V and 0 from J; bases not matched to a gene: 7. The CDR3 consists of 16 residues.

This clonotype has ten or more counts. The chain is built from TRBV18 and TRBJ2-2; perhaps TRBD2 as D (6 bases). Trimming took off 0 bases at V and 6 bases at J, with 14 bases between the two ends. The CDR3 runs 16 residues. CDR1 is KGHSH and CDR2 is LQKENI in the germline V gene. CDR3 region: CASSPPDYFSAGELFF. For the CDR3, the DNA is TGTGCCAGCTCACCACCGGACTATTTTTCGGCCGGGGAGCTGTTTTTT.

This clonotype was seen repeatedly, ten times or more. The chain recombines TRBV28 with TRBJ1-1; 7 nucleotides line up with TRBD1. The CDR3 loop spans 16 amino acids. Germline V gene lookup returns CDR1 MDHEN and CDR2 SYDVKM. After removal of 4 bases from V and 7 bases from J, the junction contained 15 bases not matched to a gene. In DNA, the CDR3 is TGTGCCAGCAGTTCCCCCTCAGGGGGGGGCCGGGGTGAAGCTTTCTTT. Protein: CASSSPSGGGRGEAFF.

With respect to this clonotype: A read error is possible here, since a much larger clone lies one base away. The chain carries TRBV28 and TRBJ2-7; no firm D call. The CDR3 covers 14 residues. CDR1 and CDR2 from the germline V gene are MDHEN and SYDVKM. V lost 7 bases and J 2 bases, leaving 15 bases between the germline ends. CDR3 protein: CASTPVVPAYEQYF. The CDR3 nucleotides read TGTGCCAGCACCCCTGTCGTTCCAGCCTACGAGCAGTACTTC.

The chain links TRBV30 to TRBJ2-3, with 11 bases lining up with TRBD2. CDR1 is GTSNPN and CDR2 is SVGIG in the germline V gene (reference sequence). Trimming took 8 bases from V and 4 from J; bases not matched to a gene: 8. This CDR3 has 14 residues. DNA for the CDR3: TGTGCCACTTTAGCGGGAGGGCCCCCAGATACGCAGTATTTT. It codes for CATLAGGPPDTQYF. The full variable domain, completed using reference TRBV30 and TRBJ2-3, is SQTIHQWPATLVQPVGSPLSLECTVEGTSNPNLYWYRQAAGRGLQLLFYSVGIGQISSEVPQNLSASRPQDRQFILSSKKLLLSDSGFYLCATLAGGPPDTQYFGPGTRLTVL.

This clonotype was recorded many times. V gene TRBV6-1 combines with J gene TRBJ2-7; D perhaps matches TRBD1 (5 bases). V lost 3 bases and J 3 bases, leaving 18 bases between the germline ends. The V gene's germline CDR1 is MNHNS and CDR2 SASEGT. CDR3 length: 16 residues. CDR3: CASSEGQLLLDYEQYF. The CDR3 DNA reads as TGTGCCAGCAGTGAGGGGCAGCTACTCCTTGACTACGAGCAGTACTTC.

This clonotype has ten or more counts. The V and J genes are TRBV20-1 and TRBJ2-1, with 7 bases matching TRBD2. CDR1 is DFQATT, CDR2 SNEGSKA, per germline (reference sequence). This CDR3 has 17 residues. V lost 3 bases, J lost 0 bases, and 11 bases stayed unmatched. In DNA, the CDR3 is TGCAGTGCTAGTTCTGCGGGAGCCTCGAGCTCCTACAATGAGCAGTTCTTC. Its translation: CSASSAGASSSYNEQFF.

This clonotype was detected only a few times. The rearrangement uses TRBV18 and TRBJ2-3; possible D gene TRBD1, 5 bases. The CDR3 is made up of 17 amino acids. Germline V gene data show CDR1 as KGHSH and CDR2 as LQKENI. Trimming pared 3 bases from V and 4 bases from J, leaving 20 bases between. CDR3 DNA sequence: TGTGCCAGCTCACCTCTCTCCTCTAGGCTGGGGCCAGATACGCAGTATTTT. It specifies CASSPLSSRLGPDTQYF.

This clonotype was found a few times. The chain links TRBV19 to TRBJ2-3; the match to TRBD1 covers 11 bases. V was pared by 6 bases and J by 6 bases, with 8 bases of the junction left unmatched. This CDR3 contains 15 residues. CDR1 is LNHDA, CDR2 SQIVND, per germline (reference sequence). The CDR3 region is CASRGTGGLGDTQYF. The CDR3 DNA reads as TGTGCCAGTAGAGGGACAGGGGGATTAGGGGATACGCAGTATTTT.

The V gene is TRBV7-8, the J gene TRBJ2-1, with 8 nucleotides matching TRBD1. This CDR3 is built from 17 residues. The V segment lost 5 bases and the J segment 4 bases; nucleotides outside the gene matches: 13. Per germline, CDR1 SGHVS and CDR2 FQNEAQ. The CDR3 nucleotides are TGTGCCAGCAGCCCAAGGGGGTACAGGGGGGTATACAATGAGCAGTTCTTC. It codes for CASSPRGYRGVYNEQFF.

The rearrangement joins TRBV6-2 or TRBV6-3 to TRBJ1-4, with D maybe TRBD1 (5 bases). This CDR3 has 16 amino acids. Per the germline V gene, CDR1 is MNHEY and CDR2 is SVGEGT. V lost 0 bases to trimming and J lost 8 bases, with 16 bases between them. CDR3 DNA: TGTGCCAGCAGTTACTCGACTGTGGGGCGAGGAGAAAAACTGTTTTTT. This translates into CASSYSTVGRGEKLFF.

The table lists this clonotype with a few counts. The chain combines TRBV19 with TRBJ1-5, with D unclear. Germline V gene data show CDR1 as LNHDA and CDR2 as SQIVND (reference sequence). The CDR3 length is 14 residues. CDR3 sequence reads: CATSRSNSNQPQHF. DNA for the CDR3: TGTGCTACTTCTAGGTCAAATAGCAATCAGCCCCAGCATTTT.

This clonotype was observed a few times. The CDR3 is CAWSVSGNAEAFF. The CDR3 nucleotides read TGTGCCTGGAGTGTAAGTGGAAACGCTGAAGCTTTCTTT. The gene calls are TRBV30 and TRBJ1-1, with no clear D. Trimming took off 0 bases at V and 6 bases at J, with 11 bases between the two ends. Germline V gene sequence: CDR1 GTSNPN, CDR2 SVGIG (reference sequence). The CDR3 has 13 amino acids.

The chain links TRBV12-3 or TRBV12-4 to TRBJ2-2, with 11 nucleotides matching TRBD1. The CDR3 runs to 18 residues. J gave up 3 bases and V 5 bases, and 11 bases lay outside the gene matches. CDR3 nucleotide sequence: TGTGCCAGCAGTGTCCTCCCGTGGGGACAGGGGGACACCGGGGAGCTGTTTTTT. It specifies CASSVLPWGQGDTGELFF.

Ten or more counts support this clonotype. The rearrangement uses TRBV5-1 and TRBJ2-1, with no clear D. The CDR3 is 14 amino acids. The V gene lost 0 bases and the J gene lost 1 base, with 5 bases spanning the gap. Germline V gives CDR1 SGHRS, CDR2 YFSETQ. The CDR3 reads CASSLVPSYNEQFF. In DNA, the CDR3 is TGCGCCAGCAGCTTGGTCCCATCCTACAATGAGCAGTTCTTC.

This clonotype was seen at least ten times. V usage is TRBV28 and J usage is TRBJ2-7; tentative D call: TRBD2 (5 bases). The CDR3 is made up of 12 amino acids. V gave up 7 bases and J gave up 4 bases, with 11 bases separating them. The germline CDR1 and CDR2 sequences are MDHEN and SYDVKM. The CDR3 DNA sequence: TGTGCCAGCACCGGGATCCCGTACGAGCAGTACTTC. Its protein product is CASTGIPYEQYF.

This clonotype was seen at least ten times. This chain links TRBV12-3 or TRBV12-4 with TRBJ2-2; unclear D gene. There are 15 residues in the CDR3. The V and J ends lost 3 bases and 6 bases respectively, with 14 bases between them. Here the CDR3 reads CASSFSGVVSGELFF. The CDR3 DNA follows: TGTGCCAGCAGTTTTTCTGGAGTAGTTTCCGGGGAGCTGTTTTTT.

V and J are TRBV15 and TRBJ2-2, with D unresolved. The CDR3 runs to 14 residues. The V gene's germline CDR1 is LNHNV and CDR2 YYDKDF (reference sequence). V lost 3 bases to trimming and J lost 7 bases, with 12 bases between them. CDR3 loop: CATSSALGYGELFF. The CDR3 DNA reads TGTGCCACCAGCAGTGCACTTGGGTACGGGGAGCTGTTTTTT. The variable domain in full, completed from reference TRBV15 and TRBJ2-2, reads DAMVIQNPRYQVTQFGKPVTLSCSQTLNHNVMYWYQQKSSQAPKLLFHYYDKDFNNEADTPDNFQSRRPNTSFCFLDIRSPGLGDTAMYLCATSSALGYGELFFGEGSRLTVL.

This clonotype was counted ten times or more. The gene calls are TRBV13 and TRBJ2-1; tentative D call: TRBD2 (5 bases). The CDR3 has 13 residues. V shed 0 bases and J shed 9 bases, with 9 bases lying between them. Germline CDR1 and CDR2: PRHDT and FYEKMQ (reference sequence). CDR3 amino acids: CASSLGGSGEQFF. CDR3 in DNA: TGTGCCAGCAGCTTAGGAGGGAGCGGTGAGCAGTTCTTC.

This clonotype was counted between two and nine times. The chain joins TRBV25-1 to TRBJ2-7; 11 nucleotides agree with TRBD2. This CDR3 has 14 amino acids. With 4 bases clipped from V and 6 bases from J, the junction kept 5 bases outside the gene matches. Looked up from germline, CDR1 is MGHDK and CDR2 is SYGVNS. The CDR3 coding sequence is TGTGCCAGCAGTGCACTAGCGGGAGTTTCCGAGCAGTACTTC. It specifies CASSALAGVSEQYF.

This clonotype was counted at least ten times. V usage is TRBV7-9 and J usage is TRBJ1-5; the D gene is possibly TRBD1 (5 bases). CDR3 length equals 13 residues. Germline-derived CDR1 and CDR2 are SEHNR and FQNEAQ (reference sequence). V lost 8 bases, J lost 0 bases, and 8 bases lay in between. The DNA of the CDR3 is TGTGCCAGCCAAGGGGTTAGCAATCAGCCCCAGCATTTT. Translation gives CASQGVSNQPQHF.

This sequence joins TRBV3-1 and TRBJ2-3; D possibly corresponds to TRBD2 (5 bases). V shed 4 bases and J shed 4 bases, with 9 bases lying between them. CDR1 and CDR2 from the germline V gene are LGHDT and YNNKEL (reference sequence). The CDR3 is 13 residues long. CDR3 nucleotide sequence: TGTGCCAGCAGCCGGACTTCTCCAGATACGCAGTATTTT. This gives the protein CASSRTSPDTQYF.